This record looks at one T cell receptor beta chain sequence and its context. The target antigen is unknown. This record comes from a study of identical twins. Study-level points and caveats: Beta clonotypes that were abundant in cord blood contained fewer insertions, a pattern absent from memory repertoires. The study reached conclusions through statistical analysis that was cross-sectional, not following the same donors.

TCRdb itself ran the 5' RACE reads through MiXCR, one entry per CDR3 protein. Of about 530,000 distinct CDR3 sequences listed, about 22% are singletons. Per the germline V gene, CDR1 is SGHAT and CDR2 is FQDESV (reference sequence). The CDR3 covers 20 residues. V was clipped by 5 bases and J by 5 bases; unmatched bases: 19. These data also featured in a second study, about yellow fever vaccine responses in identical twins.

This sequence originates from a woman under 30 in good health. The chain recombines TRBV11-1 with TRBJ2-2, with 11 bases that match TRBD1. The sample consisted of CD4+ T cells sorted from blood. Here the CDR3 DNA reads TGTGCCAGCAGCGTCGGGACAGGGGGGAGGTCGGGTCAGAAGACCGGGGAGCTGTTTTTT. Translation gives CASSVGTGGRSGQKTGELFF.